The clone carrying this T cell receptor (beta chain) was found many times. As yet, its antigen is unknown. These data originate in a study of T-cell reconstitution after alpha-beta-depleted transplantation in children. Study-level results: Surviving thymic progenitors and recipient T cells were the source of high TCRbeta diversity at day 60 in some patients. T-cell counts and diversity were attributed mostly to newly produced T cells one year after transplant. Alpha-beta T cells about two months after transplant reportedly derived from several hundred expanded graft clones.

Germline V gene data show CDR1 as SGHRS and CDR2 as YFSETQ. The V end lost 1 base, the J end lost 3 bases, and 10 bases lay between the germline ends. The CDR3 spans 14 residues. The authors prepared the TCRbeta library with unique molecular identifiers. TCRdb reprocessed the PCR reads with MiXCR, giving one entry per CDR3 protein. Among roughly 250,000 distinct CDR3 sequences, roughly 8.2% were seen once, and the ten largest hold just under 6.5%. The chain recombines TRBV5-1 with TRBJ1-1; D gene unclear. This specimen was PBMCs, mostly from graft donor cells, taken 180 days after TCRalphabeta/CD19-depleted stem cell transplant. The sequence was obtained from a male patient aged 5 to 17 who had a stem cell transplant for acute lymphoblastic leukemia, so the T cells may come from the graft donor. The CDR3 here is CASSLRSLDTEAFF. The CDR3 nucleotides read TGCGCCAGCAGCTTGAGGTCGTTGGACACTGAAGCTTTCTTT.